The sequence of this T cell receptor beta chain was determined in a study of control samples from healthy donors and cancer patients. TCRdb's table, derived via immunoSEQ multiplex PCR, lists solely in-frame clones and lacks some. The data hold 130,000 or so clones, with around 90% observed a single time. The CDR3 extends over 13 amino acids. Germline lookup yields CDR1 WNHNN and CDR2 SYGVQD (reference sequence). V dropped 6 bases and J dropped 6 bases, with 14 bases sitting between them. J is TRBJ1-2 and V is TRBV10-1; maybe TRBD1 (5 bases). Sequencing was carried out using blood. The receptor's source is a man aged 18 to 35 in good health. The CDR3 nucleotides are TGCGCCAGCAGCATGGGATTAGGGGATGGCTACACCTTC. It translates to CASSMGLGDGYTF.